This is a list of T cell receptor beta chains from one sample in a study of high-grade serous ovarian cancer treatment subgroups. Clones were sequenced by immunoSEQ multiplex PCR, and TCRdb holds only the in-frame ones, with some missing. Here the sample spans about 2,500 clones, over 70% being singletons. Sequenced: tumor tissue. The receptors come from a human donor with high-grade serous ovarian cancer. CDR3s include the opening cysteine and the closing phenylalanine or tryptophan. D genes are given only for firm matches. Not every row has a clone size; where given, it reads once, few, many or a size class.

abundance | d_gene | j_gene | v_gene | CDR3aa | CDR3nt
few | - | TRBJ2-2 | TRBV2 | CASTYGTYTTGELFF | TGTGCCAGCACCTATGGGACTTACACCACCGGGGAGCTGTTTTTT
- | - | TRBJ2-4 | TRBV11-1 | CASSEEGNIQYF | TGTGCCAGCAGCGAAGAGGGTAACATTCAGTACTTC
- | TRBD2 | TRBJ2-7 | TRBV6-1 | CASSDPSGRYEQYF | TGTGCCAGCAGTGACCCCAGCGGGAGGTACGAGCAGTACTTC
- | TRBD2 | TRBJ2-1 | TRBV19 | CASSPTGTSGGVFDEQFF | TGTGCCAGTAGTCCCACCGGGACTAGCGGGGGGGTCTTCGATGAGCAGTTCTTC
- | - | TRBJ1-1 | TRBV28 | CASSPGLRGSVRTEAFF | TGTGCCAGCAGCCCTGGGCTGCGGGGTTCGGTGCGCACTGAAGCTTTCTTT
- | TRBD2 | TRBJ2-1 | TRBV7-2 | CASSLSSGRGKGEQFF | TGTGCCAGCAGCTTATCTAGCGGGAGAGGTAAGGGTGAGCAGTTCTTC
- | TRBD2 | TRBJ2-5 | TRBV5-6 | CASSFGGWETQYF | TGTGCCAGCAGCTTCGGGGGGTGGGAGACCCAGTACTTC
- | - | TRBJ1-4 | TRBV18 | CASSPRTATNEKLFF | TGTGCCAGCTCACCACGGACAGCAACTAATGAAAAACTGTTTTTT
- | TRBD1 | TRBJ2-7 | TRBV10-1 | CASSPGTGRTYEQYF | TGCGCCAGCAGCCCCGGGACAGGTCGTACCTACGAGCAGTACTTC
- | - | TRBJ2-3 | TRBV4-1 | CASSQGGAVTDTQYF | TGCGCCAGCAGCCAAGGAGGGGCCGTCACAGATACGCAGTATTTT
few | - | TRBJ2-7 | TRBV7-9 | CASGPLEAHEQYF | TGTGCCAGCGGCCCACTAGAGGCCCACGAGCAGTACTTC
- | TRBD2 | TRBJ2-3 | TRBV19 | CASSIGPLAGVLTDTQYF | TGTGCCAGTAGTATCGGCCCTCTAGCGGGGGTATTGACAGATACGCAGTATTTT
once | - | TRBJ1-2 | TRBV9 | CASSVADGEGYTF | TGTGCCAGCAGCGTAGCGGATGGGGAAGGCTACACCTTC
- | TRBD2 | TRBJ2-3 | TRBV18 | CASSQEAGGPDTQYF | TGTGCCAGCTCGCAGGAAGCGGGGGGCCCAGATACGCAGTATTTT
- | TRBD1 | TRBJ2-7 | TRBV7-9 | CASSYDRGSSYEQYF | TGTGCCAGCAGCTACGACAGGGGCAGCTCCTACGAGCAGTACTTC
large | - | TRBJ2-1 | TRBV28 | CASSLPGTPPMEQFF | TGTGCCAGCAGTCTTCCCGGGACTCCCCCCATGGAGCAGTTCTTC
once | - | TRBJ2-3 | TRBV6-5 | CASSAGSGRDTQYF | TGTGCCAGCAGTGCGGGATCCGGGCGTGATACGCAGTATTTT
- | TRBD1 | TRBJ2-3 | TRBV27 | CASSLYTGGPDTQYF | TGTGCCAGCAGTTTGTATACAGGGGGCCCAGATACGCAGTATTTT
- | - | TRBJ1-4 | TRBV28 | CASARYGLINEKLFF | TGTGCCAGCGCCCGGTACGGGTTGATTAATGAAAAACTGTTTTTT
- | - | TRBJ2-7 | TRBV28 | CASSPPGTPTYEQYF | TGTGCCAGCAGCCCCCCCGGGACCCCAACCTACGAGCAGTACTTC
- | - | TRBJ2-1 | TRBV6-1 | CASSENRPFF | TGTGCCAGCAGTGAAAATCGGCCGTTCTTC
- | TRBD2 | TRBJ2-1 | TRBV29-1 | CSVEPPSGRFDEQFF | TGCAGCGTTGAGCCCCCTAGCGGGAGGTTTGATGAGCAGTTCTTC
once | - | TRBJ1-2 | TRBV21-1 | CASIRGHGYTF | TGTGCCAGCATTAGAGGGCATGGCTACACCTTC
- | - | TRBJ2-5 | TRBV7-9 | CASTGTSLVGYQETQYF | TGTGCCAGCACCGGAACGTCCTTGGTCGGGTACCAAGAGACCCAGTACTTC
- | - | TRBJ1-1 | TRBV6-1 | CASTEQPNTEAFF | TGTGCCAGCACCGAGCAACCGAACACTGAAGCTTTCTTT
- | - | TRBJ1-4 | TRBV28 | CASSRSQEKLFF | TGTGCCAGCAGCCGATCGCAGGAAAAACTGTTTTTT
- | - | TRBJ1-2 | TRBV6-5 | CASSFITGTLQYGYTF | TGTGCCAGCAGTTTCATAACAGGGACCCTACAGTATGGCTACACCTTC